One sample yielded the 16 T cell receptor beta chains listed below, sequenced in a study of T cells after posttransplantation cyclophosphamide. Clones were sequenced by immunoSEQ multiplex PCR, and TCRdb holds only the in-frame ones, with some missing. Found here are some 18,000 clones, no singletons; the ten largest cover approximately 0.5%. Busulfan-fludarabine conditioning, marrow transplant, and cyclophosphamide on days +3 and +4 were administered. Specimen: PBMCs, collected after allogeneic stem cell transplant with posttransplant cyclophosphamide. These receptor sequences come from a female patient aged 30-39 years who received an allogeneic stem cell transplant from a related donor, was CMV-positive, and had no GVHD. Some T cells may have originated in the graft donor.

This clone was observed many times. The V gene is TRBV7-9, the J gene TRBJ2-7; tentatively, D is TRBD1 (6 bases). The V gene lost 4 bases and the J gene lost 0 bases, with 10 bases spanning the gap. The CDR3 loop spans 14 amino acids. Germline values: CDR1 SEHNR, CDR2 FQNEAQ (reference sequence). The CDR3 is CASSSRTASYEQYF. As DNA, the CDR3 is TGTGCCAGCAGCTCGAGGACAGCCTCCTACGAGCAGTACTTC.

There are many counts of this clone. The rearrangement links TRBV23-1 to TRBJ2-7; D ambiguous. TRBV23-1 carries the ORF label, with uncertain function. The CDR3 runs 16 residues. The ends were cut back, 0 bases at V and 0 bases at J, with 12 bases in the middle. CDR3 amino acids: CASSQSTERSSYEQYF. DNA of the CDR3: TGCGCCAGCAGTCAATCAACCGAGCGCTCCTCCTACGAGCAGTACTTC.

The table lists this clone with many counts. The chain carries TRBV6-1 and TRBJ2-7, with 7 bases fitting TRBD2. The germline gives CDR1 MNHNS, CDR2 SASEGT. The V and J ends lost 3 bases and 1 base, in that order; junction bases with no gene match: 6. The CDR3 contains 15 residues. The CDR3 loop is CASSERAGVSYEQYF. The CDR3 DNA reads as TGTGCCAGCAGTGAGCGCGCGGGAGTTTCCTACGAGCAGTACTTC.

This sequence joins TRBV30 and TRBJ1-6; possible D gene TRBD1, 6 bases. This CDR3 comprises 15 residues. Germline-derived CDR1 and CDR2 are GTSNPN and SVGIG (reference sequence). With 0 bases removed from V and 7 bases from J, the gap between germline ends came to 13 bases. The CDR3 DNA sequence: TGTGCCTGGAGTGTAGCGGACAGATTAAATTCACCCCTCCACTTT. Its translation: CAWSVADRLNSPLHF.

In its sample, this clone was seen many times. The rearrangement links TRBV28 to TRBJ1-5, with 10 nucleotides matching TRBD1. This CDR3 has 18 amino acids. V dropped 6 bases and J dropped 0; count of bases not matched to a gene: 11. The germline gives CDR1 MDHEN, CDR2 SYDVKM. CDR3: CASSPKQGTGVSNQPQHF. CDR3 nucleotides: TGTGCCAGCAGCCCGAAGCAAGGGACAGGGGTTAGCAATCAGCCCCAGCATTTT. The entire variable domain, with the rest obtained from reference TRBV28 and TRBJ1-5, is as follows: DVKVTQSSRYLVKRTGEKVFLECVQDMDHENMFWYRQDPGLGLRLIYFSYDVKMKEKGDIPEGYSVSREKKERFSLILESASTNQTSMYLCASSPKQGTGVSNQPQHFGDGTRLSIL.

This clone was recorded many times. V gene TRBV19 combines with J gene TRBJ2-7, with D possibly TRBD1 on 6 matching bases. CDR3 length equals 16 residues. Germline values: CDR1 LNHDA, CDR2 SQIVND (reference sequence). V lost 4 bases and J 4 bases, leaving 20 bases between the germline ends. The CDR3 DNA reads TGTGCCAGTAGTACCCCCCCGCAGGGGAGTACTTACGAGCAGTACTTC. As protein: CASSTPPQGSTYEQYF. The complete variable domain, with remaining parts taken from reference TRBV19 and TRBJ2-7, reads DGGITQSPKYLFRKEGQNVTLSCEQNLNHDAMYWYRQDPGQGLRLIYYSQIVNDFQKGDIAEGYSVSREKKESFPLTVTSAQKNPTAFYLCASSTPPQGSTYEQYFGPGTRLTVT.

This clone was detected many times. This chain links TRBV28 with TRBJ1-2; 8 positions agree with TRBD1. Germline loops: CDR1 MDHEN, CDR2 SYDVKM. The V gene end was trimmed by 2 bases and the J gene end by 8 bases; junction bases not matched to a gene: 4. The length of the CDR3 is 13 residues. CDR3 sequence (DNA): TGTGCCAGCAGTTTACAGGGGGCGGGAGGCTACACCTTC. As protein: CASSLQGAGGYTF.

This clone occurred many times. The V and J genes are TRBV28 and TRBJ2-1; TRBD2 matches at 7 bases. This CDR3 has 16 amino acids. The germline CDR1 and CDR2 sequences are MDHEN and SYDVKM. Unmatched junction bases numbered 8, after V lost 6 bases and J lost 0 bases. CDR3: CASRQELASSYNEQFF. For the CDR3, the DNA is TGTGCCAGCAGGCAGGAACTAGCGAGCTCCTACAATGAGCAGTTCTTC.

The table lists this clone with many counts. J is TRBJ2-7 and V is TRBV10-2, with a weak D call TRBD2 (6 bases). The CDR3 is 14 amino acids. Germline V gene data show CDR1 as WSHSY and CDR2 as SAAADI. V gave up 8 bases and J gave up 3 bases, with 17 bases separating them. The CDR3 nucleotides are TGCGCCAGCCACTCGGGACTCAAGCTCTACGAGCAGTACTTC. It codes for CASHSGLKLYEQYF.

Many counts were recorded for this clone. The chain combines TRBV28 with TRBJ2-7, with 9 nucleotides matching TRBD1. The length of the CDR3 is 18 residues. Looked up from germline, CDR1 is MDHEN and CDR2 is SYDVKM. The V and J ends lost 5 bases and 3 bases, in that order; junction bases with no gene match: 17. The CDR3 region has the DNA TGTGCCAGCAGTGAGTTTCTCTTCGTCGGACAGGGGAACTACGAGCAGTACTTC. This encodes CASSEFLFVGQGNYEQYF.

This clone was observed at least ten times. This chain connects TRBV14 to TRBJ2-3; D is perhaps TRBD2 (6 bases). Germline V lookup: CDR1 SGHDN, CDR2 FVKESK. The CDR3 runs 13 residues. V was pared by 1 base and J by 8 bases, with 10 bases between. CDR3 sequence: CASSQVIGGTQYF. The DNA for the CDR3 is TGTGCCAGCAGCCAAGTCATCGGGGGTACGCAGTATTTT.

This clone was counted many times. The genes are TRBV5-8 and TRBJ2-1, with 14 bases aligning to TRBD2. The trim removed 3 bases at V and 8 bases at J, leaving 4 bases unmatched. Germline V gives CDR1 SGHTS, CDR2 YDEGEE. The CDR3 runs to 15 residues. The CDR3 DNA follows: TGTGCCAGCAGCTCGGGACTAGCGGGAGTCTATGAGCAGTTCTTC. This sequence encodes CASSSGLAGVYEQFF.

This clone turned up a few times. The J gene is TRBJ1-3, the V gene TRBV6-5; unclear D gene. Trimming removed 8 bases at V and 0 bases at J, with 5 bases between. This CDR3 is 12 amino acids long. From germline, CDR1 is MNHEY and CDR2 SVGAGI. CDR3 sequence reads: CASHSSGNTIYF. CDR3 DNA: TGTGCCAGCCACAGCTCTGGAAACACCATATATTTT.

This clone was recorded many times. The V gene is TRBV7-9, the J gene TRBJ1-2; D is possibly TRBD1 (6 bases). The ends were cut back, 4 bases at V and 6 bases at J, with 9 bases in the middle. The germline V gene has CDR1 SEHNR and CDR2 FQNEAQ (reference sequence). The CDR3 runs 12 residues. This CDR3 is CASSWTVNGYTF. The CDR3 DNA is TGTGCCAGCAGCTGGACAGTAAATGGCTACACCTTC.

The sample holds many counts of this clone. The chain links TRBV7-3 to TRBJ2-1; 8 bases align to TRBD2. With 3 bases clipped from V and 7 bases from J, the junction kept 2 bases outside the gene matches. Germline assignment: CDR1 SGHTA and CDR2 FQGTGA. This CDR3 comprises 13 residues. In nucleotides, the CDR3 is TGTGCCAGCAGCTTTAGCGGGATAAATGAGCAGTTCTTC. Residues: CASSFSGINEQFF. Variable domain in full (rest from reference TRBV7-3 and TRBJ2-1): GAGVSQTPSNKVTEKGKYVELRCDPISGHTALYWYRQSLGQGPEFLIYFQGTGAADDSGLPNDRFFAVRPEGSVSTLKIQRTERGDSAVYLCASSFSGINEQFFGPGTRLTVL.

This clone was detected many times. This sequence joins TRBV11-3 and TRBJ2-2; TRBD1 aligns across 11 bases. From germline, CDR1 is SGHNT and CDR2 YENEEA. CDR3 size: 16 residues. V gave up 3 bases and J gave up 7 bases; unmatched junction bases: 7. Here the CDR3 DNA reads TGTGCCAGCAGCTTCCTCGGGACAGGGGGAATCGGGGAGCTGTTTTTT. Protein sequence: CASSFLGTGGIGELFF.